The following is a T cell receptor (beta chain) sequence with its context. Its recognized antigen is unknown. The sample holds no much larger clone one base away, and base qualities are not on file. Using the deep immunoSEQ assay, TCR CDR3 regions were amplified from genomic DNA by multiplex PCR. Genomic DNA extracted from each cell subset was distributed evenly over all wells of several immunoSEQ 96-well plates, and each plate served as one replicate. For sorted subsets, around 200 ng genomic DNA, equal to 30,000 or so T cell genomes, was loaded into each replicate PCR. Purified libraries were measured with a Qubit 3.0 fluorometer, size-checked on a Bioanalyzer 2100, and measured again with the KAPA Library Quantification kit. Every immunoSEQ 96-well plate was sequenced on a separate single-read 150-cycle Illumina NextSeq 550 flow cell. The source study handled its data this way. Because only junctional sequences without quality scores were contained in the immunoSEQ output, filtering matching that applied to full-length reads could not be performed. To assign V/J genes and CDR3, sequences were annotated against IMGT germline references using PyIR, a Python wrapper for IgBLAST v1.9. Reads were removed for weak V/J assignments (E-value above 1e-6), missing CDR3, stop codons, out-of-frame junctions, or ambiguous translated residues. A V3J clonotype was defined by an identical inferred V gene, J gene, and CDR3 amino acid sequence. Percentage overlap between repertoires was computed as shared unique clonotypes divided by the size of the smaller repertoire. Repertoire richness was assessed with RTK rarefaction, the Chao1 estimator, and Recon v2.1 estimates of unobserved clonotypes. For all TCRbeta clonotypes obtained by the gDNA method from a few donors, generation probabilities were computed with OLGA. The immuneACCESS repertoire file appears here via TCRdb, limited to in-frame rearrangements. These files lack a portion of the clones; in checked studies, under half of the deficit traces to unresolved V genes, and the cause of the others is not known. V, J and clone size were drawn from that table, and D and trimming were deduced from the DNA. This sample gives about 1.5 million clones in total; 95% to 99% of them show up just once. Around 0.47% of the sample goes to the ten largest clones.

These data originate in a study of shared clonotypes between healthy human individuals (dated by TCRdb to between 2020 and 2021). Some background on the complete study: A few men and two women, aged 18 to 49 years, made up the cohort. For each donor, CD4 naive and CD4 memory were each run on three plates, CD8 naive on two plates, and CD8 memory on one plate. The study deeply sequenced blood TCR repertoires of about 5 healthy adults to estimate repertoire size and the extent of clonotype sharing between individuals. To increase sequencing depth and limit assay-specific biases, different laboratories used diverse techniques to prepare libraries and sequence TCR repertoires. Leukapheresis yielded between about 0.9 and 10 billion PBMCs per donor. Here is what the overall study found, with its caveats: Estimated clonotype richness was generally larger for naive than for memory subsets. Across a few donors, 5% to 6% of naive CD4, roughly 3.5% of naive CD8, approximately 2.5% of memory CD4, and about 0.4% of memory CD8 clonotypes were shared. Sampling was restricted to blood, and TCR repertoires in tissues likely differ from the TCR repertoires found in blood. Incomplete sequencing was indicated by rarefaction of sorted-subset datasets, despite the large sequencing depth. Based on pairwise subsampling, the degree of clonotype sharing among donors was expected to be affected by sequencing depth. Because the study included a small number of donors, the genetic and exposure-history diversity represented was limited. Clonotypes shared by all four sorted-subset donors showed higher generation probabilities than non-shared clonotypes.

The donors were healthy, HIV-negative adults with no recently reported acute infections or vaccinations. Every donor was a Caucasian adult living in Nashville, Tennessee, USA. Magnetic negative selection was used to enrich CD4+ T cells, after which naive cells were positively selected on CD45RA and the negative fraction became the memory subset. Blood was obtained by leukapheresis, after which PBMCs were separated by Ficoll-Histopaque density gradient centrifugation and cryopreserved in liquid nitrogen vapor phase. Purity and quantity of every magnetically sorted T cell population were checked by analytical flow cytometry. Genomic DNA was isolated from each sorted fraction and quantified by UV absorbance on a Nanodrop 2000c. The germline V gene gives CDR1 as LGHNA and CDR2 as YNFKEQ. Including cysteine and phenylalanine, the CDR3 has 17 amino acids. CDR3 DNA is the only sequence kept; it has 51 bases, read in frame from the first base. V is pared back by 1 base and J by 5 bases, with 21 bases lying between the germline termini.

The clonotype comes from a man aged 25 to 45 in good health. The sample taken for sequencing was naive CD4+ T cells sorted from blood. Explained via the paper, the cell subset or site label denotes: CD45RA+ positively selected. The chain is made from TRBV4-2 and TRBJ2-7; the best D guess is TRBD1, with 5 bases matching. The CDR3 amino acid sequence is: CASSQGVAGAGAHEQYF. The DNA sequence is given as TGTGCCAGCAGCCAAGGTGTCGCTGGGGCCGGAGCCCACGAGCAGTACTTC.